Presented here are 16 T cell receptor beta chains from one specimen sequenced in a study of cytotoxic CD8 clonotypes in ibrutinib-treated CLL. Assay used: immunoSEQ multiplex PCR; TCRdb lists only in-frame clones, some missing. The sample includes tens of thousands of clones, approximately 67% of them seen just once. Sequenced material: PBMCs, taken at disease progression, from a patient treated with ibrutinib. Receptor source: a human donor with chronic lymphocytic leukemia.

The chain uses TRBV25-1 and TRBJ1-1; D gene unclear. The CDR3 is made up of 12 amino acids. Trimming stripped 7 bases from V and 1 base from J, with 7 bases between. CDR1 and CDR2 (germline): MGHDK, SYGVNS. The CDR3 loop is CASKPSNTEAFF. The DNA of the CDR3 is TGTGCCAGCAAACCATCGAACACTGAAGCTTTCTTT.

This clone was found once. The junction does not match germline at one end; this may be a read error. The V and J genes are TRBV7-7 and TRBJ2-2, with D perhaps matching TRBD1 (6 bases). CDR1 SSHAT and CDR2 FNYEAQ come from the germline V gene (reference sequence). The CDR3 covers 14 residues. CDR3 amino acids: CASSTYRDLGELFF. The CDR3 region has the DNA TGTGCTAGCAGCACCTACAGGGACCTCGGGGAGCTGTTTTTT. Drawing the rest from reference TRBV7-7 and TRBJ2-2, the complete variable domain is GAGVSQSPRYKVTKRGQDVTLRCDPISSHATLYWYQQALGQGPEFLTYFNYEAQPDKSGLPSDRFSAERPEGSISTLTIQRTEQRDSAMYRCASSTYRDLGELFFGEGSRLTVL.

There are a few counts of this clone. The chain is built from TRBV4-1 and TRBJ2-2, with 7 bases lining up with TRBD2. The CDR3 is 16 residues long. CDR1 is MGHRA and CDR2 is YSYEKL in the germline V gene. V gave up 1 base and J gave up 4 bases; unmatched junction bases: 6. The CDR3 DNA follows: TGCGCCAGCAGCCAAGTCGCGGGAGAACGCACCGGGGAGCTGTTTTTT. Amino acid sequence: CASSQVAGERTGELFF.

This chain uses TRBV30 with TRBJ2-7; a weak D match, TRBD1 (5 bases). V lost 2 bases and J 0 bases, leaving 11 bases between the germline ends. Per germline, CDR1 GTSNPN and CDR2 SVGIG (reference sequence). The CDR3 has 14 amino acids. In DNA, the CDR3 is TGTGCCTGGAGTCCCTGGGGCCCCTCCTACGAGCAGTACTTC. As protein: CAWSPWGPSYEQYF.

The chain employs TRBV5-1 and TRBJ2-7, with 8 bases matching TRBD1. Germline V gene sequence: CDR1 SGHRS, CDR2 YFSETQ. The V segment lost 0 bases and the J segment 0 bases; nucleotides outside the gene matches: 2. This CDR3 region has 15 residues. The CDR3 nucleotides are TGCGCCAGCAGCTTGGGGGGGACAGGCTCCTACGAGCAGTACTTC. Translation gives CASSLGGTGSYEQYF.

This chain connects TRBV6-1 to TRBJ2-5; D is possibly TRBD2 (5 bases). Germline CDR1 MNHNS, CDR2 SASEGT. Trimming took 1 base from V and 3 from J, leaving 15 bases between them. The CDR3 runs 16 residues. CDR3 amino acids: CASSEGWRLAEETQYF. The CDR3 nucleotides read TGTGCCAGCAGTGAAGGATGGAGGTTGGCTGAAGAGACCCAGTACTTC.

The CDR3 sequence: CASSEGTGWQTQYF. The CDR3 DNA sequence: TGTGCCAGCAGTGAAGGGACAGGGTGGCAGACCCAGTACTTC. The gene calls are TRBV6-1 and TRBJ2-5; 8 bases are shared with TRBD1. The V gene's germline CDR1 is MNHNS and CDR2 SASEGT. Losses at the gene ends were 1 base for V and 6 bases for J; bases not matched to a gene: 4. The CDR3 consists of 14 residues.

This chain uses TRBV7-6 with TRBJ1-3; possibly TRBD1 for D (6 bases). CDR3 length: 16 residues. V gave up 5 bases and J gave up 0 bases, with 14 bases separating them. From germline, CDR1 is SGHVS and CDR2 FNYEAQ. CDR3 protein: CASSPQVDSSGNTIYF. CDR3 DNA sequence: TGTGCCAGCAGCCCCCAGGTGGACAGCTCTGGAAACACCATATATTTT.

This sequence joins TRBV6-6 and TRBJ2-1; 13 positions match TRBD2. Germline loops: CDR1 MNHNY, CDR2 SVGAGI (reference sequence). The CDR3 contains 16 residues. Trimming removed 0 bases from V and 6 bases from J; junction bases left unmatched: 2. CDR3 loop: CASSYSGTSGTNEQFF. The CDR3 nucleotides read TGTGCCAGCAGTTACTCCGGGACTAGCGGGACCAATGAGCAGTTCTTC.

The chain joins TRBV7-2 to TRBJ2-1; TRBD2 matches at 10 bases. Germline values: CDR1 SGHTA, CDR2 FQGNSA. V shed 7 bases and J 8 bases; nucleotides not matched to a gene: 14. This CDR3 contains 16 residues. The CDR3: CASTLGASGRGDEQFF. The CDR3 DNA reads as TGTGCCAGCACCCTAGGTGCTAGCGGGAGAGGTGATGAGCAGTTCTTC.

This clone was recorded once. The genes are TRBV18 and TRBJ2-1; 11 positions match TRBD2. This CDR3 is 17 amino acids long. Germline loops: CDR1 KGHSH, CDR2 LQKENI. Germline trimming cut 6 bases from V and 8 bases from J; bases unmatched to any gene: 15. The CDR3 is CASSGTSGAGGDDEQFF. CDR3 nucleotides: TGTGCCAGCTCCGGGACTAGCGGAGCAGGGGGCGACGATGAGCAGTTCTTC.

The rearrangement joins TRBV5-1 to TRBJ2-7, with TRBD1 identical over 10 bases. Trimming removed 4 bases from V and 5 bases from J; junction bases left unmatched: 9. This CDR3 has 15 amino acids. Germline V gene data show CDR1 as SGHRS and CDR2 as YFSETQ. The DNA of the CDR3 is TGCGCCAGCAGCGCCCGGACAGGGGGGGCCCACGAGCAGTACTTC. Its protein is CASSARTGGAHEQYF.

This rearrangement joins TRBV14 to TRBJ1-3; D ambiguous. Trimming took 0 bases from V and 5 from J, leaving 17 bases between them. The CDR3 loop spans 17 amino acids. The germline gives CDR1 SGHDN, CDR2 FVKESK. The CDR3 DNA follows: TGTGCCAGCAGCCAAGATTCAAGGCTGCCTCAGAGAAACACCATATATTTT. It specifies CASSQDSRLPQRNTIYF.

Only one count was recorded for this clone. The chain combines TRBV5-6 with TRBJ1-5, with TRBD1 matching 8 bases. J was trimmed by 6 bases and V by 4 bases; bases with no gene match: 21. Looked up from germline, CDR1 is SGHDT and CDR2 is YYEEEE. The CDR3 consists of 19 residues. The CDR3 loop reads CASSRRAGRGQGWTQPQHF. Here the CDR3 DNA reads TGTGCCAGCAGCCGGAGGGCGGGCCGAGGACAGGGATGGACTCAGCCCCAGCATTTT.

The chain is built from TRBV18 and TRBJ2-7; TRBD1 or TRBD2 may be the D gene (7 bases each). This CDR3 is 15 amino acids long. Germline assignment: CDR1 KGHSH and CDR2 LQKENI. V lost 4 bases and J 5 bases, leaving 18 bases between the germline ends. The CDR3 spells CASSLSTGRGDEQYF. The CDR3 DNA is TGTGCCAGCTCACTTTCGACAGGGAGGGGCGACGAGCAGTACTTC.

This chain joins TRBV18 and TRBJ1-4; TRBD1 agrees at 7 bases. V lost 3 bases and J lost 5; bases outside the gene matches: 12. The germline CDR1 and CDR2 sequences are KGHSH and LQKENI. The CDR3 totals 17 residues. The chain's CDR3 is CASSPNRGASRNEKLFF. The CDR3 DNA reads TGTGCCAGCTCACCGAACAGGGGCGCGAGCAGGAATGAAAAACTGTTTTTT.